The entry below describes one T cell receptor (beta chain). Its specificity is not known. This sample was included in a study of graft-versus-host responses after intestinal transplantation. The method was immunoSEQ multiplex PCR; TCRdb's version includes in-frame clones alone and lacks a portion of them. Here the sample spans around 37,000 clones, roughly 87% being singletons. General observations from the study: Recipient marrow showed GvH clones, some seen first in ileum or blood.

Source: PBMCs, taken roughly 1,000 days after transplant. This TCR was sampled from a human patient who received an intestinal transplant, so some T cells may come from the graft donor.

CDR3 in amino acids: CASSFRAYNEQFF. The CDR3 region has the DNA TGTGCCAGCAGCTTTAGGGCCTACAATGAGCAGTTCTTC. This sequence joins TRBV5-6 and TRBJ2-1, with D hard to call. V shed 2 bases and J shed 2 bases, with 5 bases lying between them. This CDR3 comprises 13 residues. CDR1 and CDR2 (germline): SGHDT, YYEEEE. Full variable domain (missing parts from reference TRBV5-6 and TRBJ2-1): DAGVTQSPTHLIKTRGQQVTLRCSPKSGHDTVSWYQQALGQGPQFIFQYYEEEERQRGNFPDRFSGHQFPNYSSELNVNALLLGDSALYLCASSFRAYNEQFFGPGTRLTVL.